The 5 T cell receptor beta chains reported below all come from one sample, sequenced in a study of response to subunit inactivated influenza vaccine. TCRdb re-analysed the RT-PCR reads in MiXCR, keeping a single row per CDR3 protein. The sample lists some 160,000 distinct CDR3 sequences, 11% occurring once. The sample consisted of non-naive T cells sorted from PBMCs, taken roughly 48 days after vaccination. These receptors were collected from a man aged 50-59 years who received an inactivated influenza vaccine.

This chain joins TRBV12-3 or TRBV12-4 and TRBJ2-1, with 12 positions matching TRBD1. The length of the CDR3 is 16 residues. The V and J ends lost 5 bases and 10 bases, in that order; junction bases with no gene match: 12. In DNA form, the CDR3 reads TGTGCCAGCAGTGAATCTCCGGGACAGGGGGCGCGGGAGCAGTTCTTC. Protein sequence: CASSESPGQGAREQFF.

This clonotype came up a few times. J is TRBJ2-5 and V is TRBV10-3; unclear D gene. Trimming shortened V by 3 bases and J by 1 base, and 3 bases separated the two germline ends. CDR3 length equals 12 residues. Germline-derived CDR1 and CDR2 are ENHRY and SYGVKD. CDR3: CAISDIQETQYF. The DNA for the CDR3 is TGTGCCATCAGTGACATCCAAGAGACCCAGTACTTC.

In this sample, this clonotype turned up many times. This chain uses TRBV28 with TRBJ1-2; D remains unclear. V lost 4 bases and J lost 4, with 22 bases in between. There are 17 residues in the CDR3. Germline values: CDR1 MDHEN, CDR2 SYDVKM. The CDR3 region has the DNA TGTGCCAGCAGTTCCGTCGTGAGGAAGGGTCCCGTCTATGGCTACACCTTC. Translated, it gives CASSSVVRKGPVYGYTF.

In this sample, this clonotype turned up many times. J is TRBJ2-2 and V is TRBV5-1; D gene ambiguous. V gave up 5 bases and J gave up 4 bases, with 9 bases separating them. In germline, CDR1 is SGHRS, CDR2 YFSETQ. This CDR3 is 13 amino acids long. DNA of the CDR3: TGCGCCAGCAGGCCCCCCGGCACCGGGGAGCTGTTTTTT. Amino acid sequence: CASRPPGTGELFF.

This clonotype was detected many times. The chain couples TRBV12-3 or TRBV12-4 to TRBJ2-1; 11 bases align to TRBD2. V lost 5 bases, J lost 3 bases, and 9 bases stayed unmatched. The CDR3 extends over 17 amino acids. This CDR3 is CASSLDRLAGNYNEQFF. CDR3 nucleotide sequence: TGTGCCAGCAGTCTAGATAGACTAGCGGGGAACTACAATGAGCAGTTCTTC.